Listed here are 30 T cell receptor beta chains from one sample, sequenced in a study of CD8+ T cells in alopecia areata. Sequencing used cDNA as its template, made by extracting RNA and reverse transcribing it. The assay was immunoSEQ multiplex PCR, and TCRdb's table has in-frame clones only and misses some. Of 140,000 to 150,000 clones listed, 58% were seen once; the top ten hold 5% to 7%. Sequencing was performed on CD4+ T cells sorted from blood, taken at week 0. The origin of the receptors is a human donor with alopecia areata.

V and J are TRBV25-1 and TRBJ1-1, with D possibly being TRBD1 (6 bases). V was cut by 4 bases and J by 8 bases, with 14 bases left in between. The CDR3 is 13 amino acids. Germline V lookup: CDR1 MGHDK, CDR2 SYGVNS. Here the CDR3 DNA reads TGTGCCAGCAGTGCTGCGGGGGGCAGAGAAGCTTTCTTT. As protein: CASSAAGGREAFF.

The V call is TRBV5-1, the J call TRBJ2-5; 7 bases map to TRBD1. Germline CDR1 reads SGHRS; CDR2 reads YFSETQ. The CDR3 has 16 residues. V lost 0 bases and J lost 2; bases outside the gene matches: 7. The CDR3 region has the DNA TGCGCCAGCAGCTTGGGACAGGGTGTTGGGCAAGAGACCCAGTACTTC. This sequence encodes CASSLGQGVGQETQYF. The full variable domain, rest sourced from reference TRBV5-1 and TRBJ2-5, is KAGVTQTPRYLIKTRGQQVTLSCSPISGHRSVSWYQQTPGQGLQFLFEYFSETQRNKGNFPGRFSGRQFSNSRSEMNVSTLELGDSALYLCASSLGQGVGQETQYFGPGTRLLVL.

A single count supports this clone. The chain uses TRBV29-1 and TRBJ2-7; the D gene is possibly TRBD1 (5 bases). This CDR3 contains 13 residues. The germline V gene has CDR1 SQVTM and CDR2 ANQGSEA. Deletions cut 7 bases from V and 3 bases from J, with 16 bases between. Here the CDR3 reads CSANDDRGYEQYF. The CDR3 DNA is TGCAGCGCAAACGACGACAGAGGCTACGAGCAGTACTTC.

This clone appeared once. The DNA of the CDR3 is TGTGCCAGCAGCTTAGAGCAGTTCTATGGCTACACCTTC. Translating gives CASSLEQFYGYTF. This chain links TRBV5-6 with TRBJ1-2; D gene ambiguous. The CDR3 sequence is 13 residues long. V lost 2 bases to trimming and J lost 4 bases, with 9 bases between them. Germline CDR1 is SGHDT and CDR2 is YYEEEE.

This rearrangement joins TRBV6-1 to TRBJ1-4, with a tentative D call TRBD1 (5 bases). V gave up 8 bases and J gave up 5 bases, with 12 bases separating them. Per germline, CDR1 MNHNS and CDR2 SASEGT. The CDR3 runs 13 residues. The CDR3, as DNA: TGTGCCAGCCGAGGAGGGGCCAATGAAAAACTGTTTTTT. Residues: CASRGGANEKLFF.

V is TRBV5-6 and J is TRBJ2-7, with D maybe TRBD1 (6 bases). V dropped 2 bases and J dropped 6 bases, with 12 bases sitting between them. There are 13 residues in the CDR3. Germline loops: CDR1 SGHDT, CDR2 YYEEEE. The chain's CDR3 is CASSLHRVGEQYF. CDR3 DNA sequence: TGTGCCAGCAGCTTACACAGGGTTGGCGAGCAGTACTTC. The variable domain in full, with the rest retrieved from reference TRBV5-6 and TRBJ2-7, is DAGVTQSPTHLIKTRGQQVTLRCSPKSGHDTVSWYQQALGQGPQFIFQYYEEEERQRGNFPDRFSGHQFPNYSSELNVNALLLGDSALYLCASSLHRVGEQYFGPGTRLTVT.

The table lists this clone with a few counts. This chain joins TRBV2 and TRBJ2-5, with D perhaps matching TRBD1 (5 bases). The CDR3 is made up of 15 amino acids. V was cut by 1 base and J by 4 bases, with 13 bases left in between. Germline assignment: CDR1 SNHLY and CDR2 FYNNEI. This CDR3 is CASSEEGLSRETQYF. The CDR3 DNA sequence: TGTGCCAGCAGTGAAGAGGGGCTGAGCCGAGAGACCCAGTACTTC.

The CDR3 spells CAINPAGVDEQYF. The DNA of the CDR3 is TGTGCCATCAACCCGGCAGGGGTGGACGAGCAGTACTTC. The chain joins TRBV10-3 to TRBJ2-7; D may be TRBD1 (6 bases). Germline CDR1 reads ENHRY; CDR2 reads SYGVKD. This CDR3 contains 13 residues. V lost 7 bases to trimming and J lost 5 bases, with 15 bases between them.

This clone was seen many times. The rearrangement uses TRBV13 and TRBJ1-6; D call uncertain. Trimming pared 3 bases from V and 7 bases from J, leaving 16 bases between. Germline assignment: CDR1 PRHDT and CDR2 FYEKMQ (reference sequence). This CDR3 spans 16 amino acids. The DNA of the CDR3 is TGTGCCAGCAGCTTGGGCGGTATGGTGACAAATTCACCCCTCCACTTT. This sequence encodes CASSLGGMVTNSPLHF.

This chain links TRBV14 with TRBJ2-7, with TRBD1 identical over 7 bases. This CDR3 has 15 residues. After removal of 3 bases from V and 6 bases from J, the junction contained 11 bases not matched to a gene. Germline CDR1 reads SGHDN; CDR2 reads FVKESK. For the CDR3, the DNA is TGTGCCAGCAGCCACACGACAGGGCCCTCCCTCGAGCAGTACTTC. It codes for CASSHTTGPSLEQYF.

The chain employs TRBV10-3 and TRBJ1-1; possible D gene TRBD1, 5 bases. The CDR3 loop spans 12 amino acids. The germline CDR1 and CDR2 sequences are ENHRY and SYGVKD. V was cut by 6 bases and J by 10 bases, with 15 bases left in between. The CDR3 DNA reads TGTGCCATCAGCGAAGGGCTCGGGGGAGCTTTCTTT. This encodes CAISEGLGGAFF.

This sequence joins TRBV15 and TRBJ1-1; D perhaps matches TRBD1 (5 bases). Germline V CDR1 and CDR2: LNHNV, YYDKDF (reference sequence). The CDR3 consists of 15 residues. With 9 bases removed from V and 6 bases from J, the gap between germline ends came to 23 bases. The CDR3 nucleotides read TGTGCCACTACTACTGGCTATGTCCAGGGCGCTGAAGCTTTCTTT. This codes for CATTTGYVQGAEAFF.

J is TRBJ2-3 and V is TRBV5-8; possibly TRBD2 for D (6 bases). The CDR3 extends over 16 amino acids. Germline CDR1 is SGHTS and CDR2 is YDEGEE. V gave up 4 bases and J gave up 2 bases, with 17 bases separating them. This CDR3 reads CASSQGGDLYTDTQYF. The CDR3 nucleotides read TGTGCCAGCAGCCAAGGCGGGGACTTGTACACAGATACGCAGTATTTT.

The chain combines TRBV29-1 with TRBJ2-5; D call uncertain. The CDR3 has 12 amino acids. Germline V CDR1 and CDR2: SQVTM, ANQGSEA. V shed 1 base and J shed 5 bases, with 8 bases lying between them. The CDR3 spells CSVEGSPETQYF. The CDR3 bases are TGCAGCGTTGAAGGCTCACCGGAGACCCAGTACTTC.

CDR3 sequence: CAWIGQLNTEAFF. The CDR3 DNA reads as TGTGCCTGGATTGGACAGCTGAACACTGAAGCTTTCTTT. The rearrangement uses TRBV30 and TRBJ1-1, with D perhaps TRBD1 (6 bases). Trimming removed 4 bases at V and 0 bases at J, with 9 bases between. The CDR3 contains 13 residues. Germline V gene lookup returns CDR1 GTSNPN and CDR2 SVGIG (reference sequence).

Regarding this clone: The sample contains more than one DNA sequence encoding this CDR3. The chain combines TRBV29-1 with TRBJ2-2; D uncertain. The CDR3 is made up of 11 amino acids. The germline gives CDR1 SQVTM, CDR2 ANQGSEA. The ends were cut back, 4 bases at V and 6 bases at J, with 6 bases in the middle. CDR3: CSVGGAGELFF. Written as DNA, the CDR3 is TGCAGCGTTGGGGGTGCCGGGGAGCTGTTTTTT.

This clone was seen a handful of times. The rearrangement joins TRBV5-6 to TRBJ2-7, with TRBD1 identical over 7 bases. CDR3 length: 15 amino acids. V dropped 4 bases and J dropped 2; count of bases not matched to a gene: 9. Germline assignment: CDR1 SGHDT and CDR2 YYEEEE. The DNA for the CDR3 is TGTGCCAGCAGCCCAGGGACAGCTCAAGCCTACGAGCAGTACTTC. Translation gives CASSPGTAQAYEQYF.

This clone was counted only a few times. CDR3 in DNA: TGTGCCAGCACCAGGGACATTGATGAAAAACTGTTTTTT. The encoded protein is CASTRDIDEKLFF. V usage is TRBV7-9 and J usage is TRBJ1-4; possibly TRBD1 for D (6 bases). Deletions cut 7 bases from V and 6 bases from J, with 12 bases between. The CDR3 loop spans 13 amino acids. CDR1 SEHNR and CDR2 FQNEAQ come from the germline V gene (reference sequence).

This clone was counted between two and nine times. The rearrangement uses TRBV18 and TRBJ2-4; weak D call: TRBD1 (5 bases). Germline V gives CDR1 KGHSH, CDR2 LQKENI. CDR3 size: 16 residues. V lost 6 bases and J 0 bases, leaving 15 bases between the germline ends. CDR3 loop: CASSRDRQGAKNIQYF. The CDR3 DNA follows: TGTGCCAGCTCCCGAGACCGCCAGGGAGCCAAAAACATTCAGTACTTC.

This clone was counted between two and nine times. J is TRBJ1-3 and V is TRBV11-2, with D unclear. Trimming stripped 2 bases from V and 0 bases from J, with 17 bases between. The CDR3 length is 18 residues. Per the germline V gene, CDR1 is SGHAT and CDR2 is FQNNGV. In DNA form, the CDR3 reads TGTGCCAGCAGCTTATGGGCAGCTCCAGGTTACTCTGGAAACACCATATATTTT. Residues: CASSLWAAPGYSGNTIYF.

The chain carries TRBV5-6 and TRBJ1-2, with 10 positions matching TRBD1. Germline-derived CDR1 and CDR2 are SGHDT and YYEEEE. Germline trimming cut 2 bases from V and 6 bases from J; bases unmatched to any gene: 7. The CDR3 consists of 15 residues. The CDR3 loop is CASSFSPGTGDGYTF. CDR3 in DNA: TGTGCCAGCAGCTTCTCGCCCGGGACAGGGGATGGCTACACCTTC.

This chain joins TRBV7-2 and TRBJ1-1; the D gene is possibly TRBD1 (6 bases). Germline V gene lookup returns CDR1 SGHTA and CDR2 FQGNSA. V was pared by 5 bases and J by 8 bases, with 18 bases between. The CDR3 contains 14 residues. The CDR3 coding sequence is TGTGCCAGCAGCCCGGGCGGACAGTTCGGGGAAGCTTTCTTT. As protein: CASSPGGQFGEAFF.

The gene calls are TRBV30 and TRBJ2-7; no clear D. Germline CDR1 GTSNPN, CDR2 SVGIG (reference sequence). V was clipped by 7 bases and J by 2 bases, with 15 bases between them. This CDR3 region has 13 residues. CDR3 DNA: TGTGCCTTGACAACCGGGCCCACCTACGAGCAGTACTTC. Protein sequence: CALTTGPTYEQYF.

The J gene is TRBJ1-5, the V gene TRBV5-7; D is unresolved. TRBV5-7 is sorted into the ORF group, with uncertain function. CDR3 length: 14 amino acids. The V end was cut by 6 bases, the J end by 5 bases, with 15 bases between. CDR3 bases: TGTGCCAGCACCAAATGGGATTTCGATCAGCCCCAGCATTTT. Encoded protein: CASTKWDFDQPQHF.

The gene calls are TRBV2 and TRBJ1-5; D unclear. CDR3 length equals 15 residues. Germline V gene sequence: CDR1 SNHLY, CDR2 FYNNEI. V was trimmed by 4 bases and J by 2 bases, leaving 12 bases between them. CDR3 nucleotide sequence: TGTGCCAGCAGTGCCATAGCTGGAGGCAATCAGCCCCAGCATTTT. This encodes CASSAIAGGNQPQHF.

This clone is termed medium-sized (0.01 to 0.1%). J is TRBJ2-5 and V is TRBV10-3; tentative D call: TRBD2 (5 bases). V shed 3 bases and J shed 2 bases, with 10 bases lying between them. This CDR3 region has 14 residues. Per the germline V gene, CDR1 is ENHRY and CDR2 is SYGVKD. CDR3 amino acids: CAISDQLDQETQYF. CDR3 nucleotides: TGTGCCATCAGTGATCAACTAGATCAAGAGACCCAGTACTTC.

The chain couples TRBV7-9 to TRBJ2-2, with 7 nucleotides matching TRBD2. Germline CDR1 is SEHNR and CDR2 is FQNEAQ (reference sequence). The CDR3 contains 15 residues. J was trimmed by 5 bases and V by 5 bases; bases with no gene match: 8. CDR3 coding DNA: TGTGCCAGCAGCACCCCCGGGGGGATAACCGGGGAGCTGTTTTTT. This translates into CASSTPGGITGELFF.

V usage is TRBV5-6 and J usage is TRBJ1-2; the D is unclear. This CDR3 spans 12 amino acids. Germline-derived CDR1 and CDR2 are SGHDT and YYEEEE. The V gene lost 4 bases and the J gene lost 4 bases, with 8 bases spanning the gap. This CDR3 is CASSRASYGYTF. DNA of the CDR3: TGTGCCAGCAGCCGAGCTAGCTATGGCTACACCTTC.

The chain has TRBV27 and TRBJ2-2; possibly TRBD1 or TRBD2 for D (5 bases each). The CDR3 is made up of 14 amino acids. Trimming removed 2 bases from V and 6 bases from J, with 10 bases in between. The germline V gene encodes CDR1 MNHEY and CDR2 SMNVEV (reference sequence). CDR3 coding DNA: TGTGCCAGCAGTTTAAATAGGGGAGCCGGGGAGCTGTTTTTT. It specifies CASSLNRGAGELFF.

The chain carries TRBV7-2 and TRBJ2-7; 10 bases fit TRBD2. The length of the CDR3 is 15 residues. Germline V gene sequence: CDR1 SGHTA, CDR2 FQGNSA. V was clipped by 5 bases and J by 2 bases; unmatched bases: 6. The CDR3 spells CASSPGLAVAYEQYF. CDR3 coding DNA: TGTGCCAGCAGCCCAGGACTAGCGGTTGCCTACGAGCAGTACTTC.